Listed here are 27 T cell receptor beta chains from one sample, sequenced in a study of T cell responses to AZD1222 COVID-19 vaccine. Profiling relied on immunoSEQ multiplex PCR, and the TCRdb table lists in-frame clones only, not all of them. The sample lists some 150,000 clones, 88% occurring once. The sequencing here drew on peripheral blood, taken on day 0 of AZD1222 vaccination. These receptors all come from an adult in good health.

This clone has just a few counts. CDR3 DNA: TGTGCCAGCTCACCAGGTGAACAGGGTGCCACCGGGGAGCTGTTTTTT. Protein product: CASSPGEQGATGELFF. This rearrangement joins TRBV18 to TRBJ2-2, with D perhaps TRBD1 (6 bases). Germline values: CDR1 KGHSH, CDR2 LQKENI. The V end lost 2 bases, the J end lost 4 bases, and 14 bases lay between the germline ends. The CDR3 loop spans 16 amino acids.

The chain couples TRBV23-1 to TRBJ2-3; tentative D call: TRBD2 (6 bases). TRBV23-1 carries the ORF label, with uncertain function. The V end lost 3 bases, the J end lost 4 bases, and 17 bases lay between the germline ends. The CDR3 spans 16 residues. The CDR3 loop reads CASSHRTGDGADTQYF. The CDR3 coding sequence is TGCGCCAGCAGTCACCGGACGGGGGATGGGGCAGATACGCAGTATTTT.

This clone was counted a single time. V is TRBV6-5 and J is TRBJ2-7; 7 bases line up with TRBD1. The CDR3 sequence is 15 residues long. From germline, CDR1 is MNHEY and CDR2 SVGAGI. V lost 6 bases, J lost 4 bases, and 12 bases stayed unmatched. CDR3 sequence: CASRWDSQDRYEQYF. Written as DNA, the CDR3 is TGTGCCAGCAGGTGGGACAGCCAGGATCGGTACGAGCAGTACTTC.

This rearrangement joins TRBV10-3 to TRBJ1-2; D remains unclear. V lost 3 bases to trimming and J lost 1 base, with 6 bases between them. Germline CDR1 reads ENHRY; CDR2 reads SYGVKD. There are 13 residues in the CDR3. The CDR3 sequence: CAISEDLNYGYTF. The CDR3 DNA follows: TGTGCCATCAGTGAAGACCTTAACTATGGCTACACCTTC.

V and J are TRBV25-1 and TRBJ2-7, with unresolved D. V was cut by 3 bases and J by 0 bases, with 6 bases left in between. The CDR3 is 13 amino acids. The germline gives CDR1 MGHDK, CDR2 SYGVNS. This CDR3 reads CASSELSSYEQYF. The CDR3 coding sequence is TGTGCCAGCAGTGAGCTCAGCTCCTACGAGCAGTACTTC.

This clone appeared a few times. This chain connects TRBV13 to TRBJ1-3; 7 positions match TRBD1. Germline V gene data show CDR1 as PRHDT and CDR2 as FYEKMQ (reference sequence). The length of the CDR3 is 16 residues. The ends lost 5 bases at V and 0 bases at J; junction bases unmatched: 7. CDR3 sequence reads: CASSQGDGRSGNTIYF. The DNA of the CDR3 is TGTGCCAGCAGCCAGGGGGACGGGCGCTCTGGAAACACCATATATTTT.

V gene TRBV7-2 combines with J gene TRBJ2-1; D is unresolved. Trimming took 6 bases from V and 5 from J, leaving 20 bases between them. This CDR3 contains 16 residues. Per germline, CDR1 SGHTA and CDR2 FQGNSA. For the CDR3, the DNA is TGTGCCAGCAGATCTTCCGGGCCCGCCCTAAACAATGAGCAGTTCTTC. Protein: CASRSSGPALNNEQFF.

The genes are TRBV4-3 and TRBJ2-1; TRBD2 agrees at 14 bases. The CDR3 loop spans 18 amino acids. Trimming took 0 bases from V and 8 from J; bases not matched to a gene: 9. CDR1 is LGHNA, CDR2 YSLEER, per germline. In DNA, the CDR3 is TGCGCCAGCAGCCAAGATGGGGCTGGGACTAGCGGGGGACATGAGCAGTTCTTC. Translated, it gives CASSQDGAGTSGGHEQFF.

The chain couples TRBV4-2 to TRBJ1-2; maybe TRBD1 (5 bases). The CDR3 length is 14 residues. The V end was cut by 1 base, the J end by 7 bases, with 13 bases between. Germline CDR1 LGHNA, CDR2 YNFKEQ. As DNA, the CDR3 is TGTGCCAGCAGCCAAGCCGGCCAGGGCACTGGCTACACCTTC. Translated, it gives CASSQAGQGTGYTF.

The chain carries TRBV11-2 and TRBJ1-1; D gene ambiguous. In germline, CDR1 is SGHAT, CDR2 FQNNGV. V lost 3 bases and J 5 bases, leaving 4 bases between the germline ends. The CDR3 loop spans 11 amino acids. CDR3 bases: TGTGCCAGCAGCTTGGGGACTGAAGCTTTCTTT. It encodes CASSLGTEAFF.

This chain connects TRBV7-2 to TRBJ1-1, with D perhaps matching TRBD1 (6 bases). Per the germline V gene, CDR1 is SGHTA and CDR2 is FQGNSA. This CDR3 contains 14 residues. The germline V and J ends were trimmed by 5 bases and 4 bases, with 14 bases remaining between them. The CDR3 reads CASSPRGEFTEAFF. In DNA form, the CDR3 reads TGTGCCAGCAGCCCCAGGGGTGAATTCACTGAAGCTTTCTTT.

This chain joins TRBV20-1 and TRBJ1-2; a weak D match, TRBD1 (6 bases). CDR1 is DFQATT, CDR2 SNEGSKA, per germline (reference sequence). The CDR3 contains 11 residues. Trimming pared 6 bases from V and 6 bases from J, leaving 11 bases between. CDR3 in DNA: TGCAGTGCCCTGGGGGGCGATGGCTACACCTTC. Protein sequence: CSALGGDGYTF.

The CDR3 region has the DNA TGTGCCAGCAGCTTAGACAGGGGACTTGGAAATTCACCCCTCCACTTT. Protein: CASSLDRGLGNSPLHF. The chain recombines TRBV7-3 with TRBJ1-6; 8 nucleotides match TRBD1. From germline, CDR1 is SGHTA and CDR2 FQGTGA. This CDR3 spans 16 amino acids. V was clipped by 2 bases and J by 7 bases; unmatched bases: 7.

This clone was seen a single time. The chain has TRBV4-1 and TRBJ2-5; 10 bases fit TRBD2. Germline loops: CDR1 MGHRA, CDR2 YSYEKL. The ends lost 6 bases at V and 2 bases at J; junction bases unmatched: 6. The CDR3 totals 15 residues. The CDR3 bases are TGCGCCAGCAGTCTTGGACTAGCGGAACAAGAGACCCAGTACTTC. This codes for CASSLGLAEQETQYF.

V and J are TRBV7-9 and TRBJ1-1; the D is unclear. Between the trimmed V and J ends, which lost 0 bases and 1 base, there was a span of 6 bases. This CDR3 has 14 residues. Germline V gene data show CDR1 as SEHNR and CDR2 as FQNEAQ (reference sequence). The CDR3 nucleotides read TGTGCCAGCAGCTTAGCCGAGAAGAACACTGAAGCTTTCTTT. This encodes CASSLAEKNTEAFF.

The rearrangement uses TRBV7-6 and TRBJ2-7; either TRBD1 or TRBD2 may fit D (6 bases each). There are 15 residues in the CDR3. CDR1 is SGHVS and CDR2 is FNYEAQ in the germline V gene. Trimming removed 5 bases at V and 5 bases at J, with 19 bases between. The CDR3: CASSAALGGGNEQYF. The CDR3 DNA follows: TGTGCCAGCAGCGCCGCTTTGGGGGGCGGCAACGAGCAGTACTTC.

V gene TRBV7-6 combines with J gene TRBJ1-6; perhaps TRBD1 as D (5 bases). V shed 2 bases and J shed 9 bases, with 20 bases lying between them. This CDR3 region has 17 residues. The germline V gene encodes CDR1 SGHVS and CDR2 FNYEAQ. The CDR3 protein is CASSLRADRGLGSPLHF. CDR3 bases: TGTGCCAGCAGCTTAAGGGCCGACCGGGGGTTGGGTTCACCCCTCCACTTT.

This chain links TRBV5-8 with TRBJ1-2; 7 nucleotides align to TRBD1. Unmatched junction bases numbered 13, after V lost 1 base and J lost 4 bases. Germline CDR1 is SGHTS and CDR2 is YDEGEE. The CDR3 consists of 17 residues. CDR3 bases: TGTGCCAGCAGCTTGCCAGGACAGGTGTCGGTGGGCTATGGCTACACCTTC. Translation: CASSLPGQVSVGYGYTF.

This clone has just one count. The chain is built from TRBV12-3 or TRBV12-4 and TRBJ1-6; D call uncertain. V was cut by 4 bases and J by 6 bases, with 4 bases left in between. The CDR3 totals 12 residues. For the CDR3, the DNA is TGTGCCAGCAGTTCTAGTAATTCACCCCTCCACTTT. Translation gives CASSSSNSPLHF.

The chain carries TRBV10-2 and TRBJ2-3; 7 bases are shared with TRBD1. In germline, CDR1 is WSHSY, CDR2 SAAADI. CDR3 length equals 15 residues. J was trimmed by 2 bases and V by 3 bases; bases with no gene match: 5. The CDR3 DNA is TGCGCCAGCAGTGACGTGGACAGGTTCACAGATACGCAGTATTTT. This gives the protein CASSDVDRFTDTQYF.

CDR3 in DNA: TGTGCCAGCAGGGGCAGCGGGGTCAACGGAGATACGCAGTATTTT. Amino acid sequence: CASRGSGVNGDTQYF. The V call is TRBV28, the J call TRBJ2-3, with 7 bases identical to TRBD2. The CDR3 consists of 15 residues. The trim removed 6 bases at V and 5 bases at J, leaving 11 bases unmatched. CDR1 and CDR2 (germline): MDHEN, SYDVKM.

The chain joins TRBV9 to TRBJ2-5; D may match TRBD1 or TRBD2 (6 bases each). This CDR3 is 14 amino acids long. Between the trimmed V and J ends, which lost 3 bases and 5 bases, there was a span of 14 bases. CDR1 and CDR2 (germline): SGDLS, YYNGEE. The CDR3 protein is CASSEMGGFETQYF. The CDR3 bases are TGTGCCAGCAGCGAGATGGGGGGCTTTGAGACCCAGTACTTC.

The rearrangement joins TRBV3-1 (or the pseudogene TRBV3-2) to TRBJ2-7; TRBD2 matches 11 bases. The CDR3 is 15 residues long. Per germline, CDR1 LGHDT and CDR2 YNNKEL (reference sequence). The junction had 6 bases not matched to a gene; V was cut back by 5 bases and J by 3 bases. The DNA for the CDR3 is TGTGCCAGCAGCTTCAGACTAGCGGGGAACTACGAGCAGTACTTC. The encoded protein is CASSFRLAGNYEQYF.

This clone came up once. The chain is built from TRBV29-1 and TRBJ1-2, with a tentative D call TRBD1 (6 bases). V was cut by 2 bases and J by 4 bases, with 20 bases left in between. There are 16 residues in the CDR3. The germline V gene encodes CDR1 SQVTM and CDR2 ANQGSEA. Here the CDR3 DNA reads TGCAGCGTTGAACAGGGGAAGGATCAGTCGCCCTATGGCTACACCTTC. Its protein is CSVEQGKDQSPYGYTF.

The chain couples TRBV18 to TRBJ2-7; 9 bases agree with TRBD1. After removal of 3 bases from V and 4 bases from J, the junction contained 7 bases not matched to a gene. This CDR3 is built from 15 residues. Germline CDR1 KGHSH, CDR2 LQKENI. The CDR3 protein is CASSPPGQGKYEQYF. For the CDR3, the DNA is TGTGCCAGCTCACCCCCGGGACAGGGAAAGTACGAGCAGTACTTC.

The V gene is TRBV11-2, the J gene TRBJ1-6; 9 bases map to TRBD1. From germline, CDR1 is SGHAT and CDR2 FQNNGV. The CDR3 extends over 15 amino acids. Trimming at V came to 7 bases and at J to 6 bases, leaving 7 bases not matched to a gene. The CDR3 sequence: CASTMTGGANSPLHF. The CDR3, as DNA: TGTGCCAGCACCATGACAGGGGGTGCTAATTCACCCCTCCACTTT.

This clone has a single count. V is TRBV29-1 and J is TRBJ1-2, with D tentatively TRBD1 (5 bases). Deletions cut 6 bases from V and 8 bases from J, with 28 bases between. CDR3 size: 16 residues. Germline V gene sequence: CDR1 SQVTM, CDR2 ANQGSEA. CDR3 DNA sequence: TGCAGCGTCAAAGAGGGGACCCTTGAGCCTCAAAGGGGCTACACCTTC. It yields the protein CSVKEGTLEPQRGYTF.